This T cell receptor (beta chain) comes out of a study of blood T cells in healthy people across ages. Peripheral blood was drawn, around 9.4 milliliters per donor. The V gene's germline CDR1 is MDHEN and CDR2 SYDVKM. V lost 3 bases and J lost 1; bases outside the gene matches: 9. The CDR3 covers 17 residues. A second about 7 to 11 cycle PCR used barcoded and J-beta primers. Each of the cDNA molecules was tagged by a template-switch adaptor with 12 random nucleotides. TCRdb called the 5' RACE reads again in MiXCR, with one record for every CDR3 protein. The table lists about 780,000 distinct CDR3 sequences, 55% to 65% of them singletons.

The chain couples TRBV28 to TRBJ2-7; 10 positions agree with TRBD1. The TCR originated in a man aged 25 to 40 in good health. Sequenced input: blood. Here the CDR3 reads CASSLGQGRPKSYEQYF. The DNA for the CDR3 is TGTGCCAGCAGTTTGGGACAGGGGCGCCCAAAATCCTACGAGCAGTACTTC.